The 30 T cell receptor beta chains below all came from one sample that was sequenced in a study of T cells after posttransplantation cyclophosphamide. Busulfan-fludarabine conditioning, marrow transplant, and cyclophosphamide on days +3 and +4 were administered. Sequenced by immunoSEQ multiplex PCR; TCRdb stores in-frame clones only, minus some. The sample yields under 20,000 clones, without any singletons. Sample: PBMCs, taken after allogeneic stem cell transplant with posttransplant cyclophosphamide. These receptors were taken from a female patient between 25 and 45 years old who received an allogeneic stem cell transplant from a related donor, was CMV-positive, and had no GVHD. The T cells may come from the graft donor.

This clone was seen at least ten times. The chain recombines TRBV9 with TRBJ2-1; perhaps TRBD2 as D (5 bases). Germline CDR1 and CDR2: SGDLS and YYNGEE. Trimming took off 1 base at V and 10 bases at J, with 18 bases between the two ends. The CDR3 is made up of 15 amino acids. CDR3 nucleotide sequence: TGTGCCAGCAGCGTAAGGTGGGAGACGGCCAGCGAGCAGTTCTTC. Translation: CASSVRWETASEQFF.

This clone has at least ten counts. J is TRBJ1-1 and V is TRBV6-5; D unclear. Germline CDR1 is MNHEY and CDR2 is SVGAGI. The V gene lost 6 bases and the J gene lost 8 bases, with 16 bases spanning the gap. The CDR3 is 13 amino acids. The CDR3 here is CASRAGPSMEAFF. CDR3 coding DNA: TGTGCCAGCAGGGCTGGGCCGTCGATGGAAGCTTTCTTT.

This clone was seen many times. The chain employs TRBV11-3 and TRBJ2-1, with 9 bases aligning to TRBD2. CDR1 and CDR2 (germline): SGHNT, YENEEA. This CDR3 is 15 amino acids long. With V trimmed by 5 bases and J by 0 bases, 2 bases remained unmatched. The CDR3 protein is CASSKAGGSYNEQFF. The CDR3, as DNA: TGTGCCAGCAGCAAAGCGGGGGGCTCCTACAATGAGCAGTTCTTC.

The table lists this clone with many counts. The chain combines TRBV19 with TRBJ1-3; no reliable D call. The CDR3 has 15 residues. CDR1 and CDR2 from the germline V gene are LNHDA and SQIVND (reference sequence). V shed 3 bases and J shed 0 bases, with 9 bases lying between them. CDR3 residues: CASSMGETSGNTIYF. The CDR3 DNA follows: TGTGCCAGTAGTATGGGAGAAACCTCTGGAAACACCATATATTTT.

This clone has at least ten counts. This chain connects TRBV29-1 to TRBJ2-3, with a tentative D call TRBD1 (5 bases). Germline V lookup: CDR1 SQVTM, CDR2 ANQGSEA. V was trimmed by 4 bases and J by 4 bases, leaving 9 bases between them. This CDR3 region has 12 residues. The CDR3 is CSVGQGADTQYF. The DNA of the CDR3 is TGCAGCGTTGGGCAGGGCGCAGATACGCAGTATTTT.

This clone came up many times. This chain joins TRBV18 and TRBJ2-1; 10 bases line up with TRBD1. This CDR3 comprises 16 residues. Germline loops: CDR1 KGHSH, CDR2 LQKENI. Trimming cost V 6 bases and J 6 bases; bases outside gene matches: 11. The CDR3 protein is CASSPPGTGVLNEQFF. CDR3 in DNA: TGTGCCAGCTCCCCTCCCGGGACAGGGGTCCTCAATGAGCAGTTCTTC.

Ten or more counts support this clone. The rearrangement uses TRBV6-1 and TRBJ1-5, with 10 positions matching TRBD1. The V and J ends lost 6 bases and 6 bases, in that order; junction bases with no gene match: 8. Germline V gene data show CDR1 as MNHNS and CDR2 as SASEGT. The CDR3 is 15 amino acids. The CDR3 DNA is TGTGCCAGCAGCCGCGGGACAGGGGTAGGTCAGCCCCAGCATTTT. Protein: CASSRGTGVGQPQHF.

This clone was counted ten times or more. The rearrangement uses TRBV6-5 and TRBJ2-7; weak D call: TRBD1 (6 bases). CDR1 and CDR2 from the germline V gene are MNHEY and SVGAGI. Trimming stripped 6 bases from V and 2 bases from J, with 11 bases between. The CDR3 runs to 13 residues. CDR3 DNA sequence: TGTGCCAGCAGGCGCAGGGACACCTACGAGCAGTACTTC. Encoded protein: CASRRRDTYEQYF.

In its sample, this clone was seen many times. J is TRBJ2-2 and V is TRBV19, with D perhaps matching TRBD2 (5 bases). Trimming took off 3 bases at V and 6 bases at J, with 17 bases between the two ends. The CDR3 covers 16 residues. CDR1 is LNHDA and CDR2 is SQIVND in the germline V gene (reference sequence). The CDR3 sequence: CASSIGSRRFPGELFF. The CDR3 DNA is TGTGCCAGTAGTATTGGGTCCCGGAGGTTCCCCGGGGAGCTGTTTTTT.

This clone was seen many times. The chain joins TRBV18 to TRBJ1-3, with D maybe TRBD1 (6 bases). Trimming stripped 3 bases from V and 0 bases from J, with 9 bases between. Germline V gives CDR1 KGHSH, CDR2 LQKENI. The CDR3 spans 15 residues. CDR3 residues: CASSPRQASGNTIYF. The CDR3, as DNA: TGTGCCAGCTCACCCCGACAGGCCTCTGGAAACACCATATATTTT.

By share of the sample, this clone is medium-sized. The chain combines TRBV5-6 with TRBJ1-1; D is possibly TRBD1 (5 bases). CDR1 is SGHDT and CDR2 is YYEEEE in the germline V gene. V was trimmed by 6 bases and J by 3 bases, leaving 12 bases between them. The CDR3 is 13 amino acids. The CDR3 reads CASIRQTYTEAFF. The CDR3 nucleotides are TGTGCCAGCATTAGACAGACCTACACTGAAGCTTTCTTT.

This clone was seen many times. J is TRBJ2-2 and V is TRBV7-2; tentatively, D is TRBD2 (5 bases). Germline CDR1 reads SGHTA; CDR2 reads FQGNSA. The CDR3 is 14 amino acids. V was trimmed by 1 base and J by 7 bases, leaving 10 bases between them. CDR3 loop: CASSLERAVGELFF. In DNA, the CDR3 is TGTGCCAGCAGCTTAGAGAGGGCCGTCGGGGAGCTGTTTTTT.

Ten or more counts support this clone. This sequence joins TRBV6-4 and TRBJ1-1, with D unresolved. This CDR3 has 13 residues. Trimming left V 8 bases short and J 6 bases short, with 16 bases between. CDR1 is MRHNA and CDR2 is SNTAGT in the germline V gene. The CDR3 coding sequence is TGTGCCAGCTCGACGGAGGTGGGAGCTGAAGCTTTCTTT. It is translated as CASSTEVGAEAFF.

The sample holds many counts of this clone. This chain links TRBV19 with TRBJ1-4; 7 nucleotides match TRBD1. This CDR3 comprises 13 residues. CDR1 is LNHDA, CDR2 SQIVND, per germline (reference sequence). The V segment lost 11 bases and the J segment 5 bases; nucleotides outside the gene matches: 8. CDR3 sequence (DNA): TGTGCCTCAACACAGGGGCGAAATGAAAAACTGTTTTTT. This sequence encodes CASTQGRNEKLFF.

This clone was seen repeatedly, ten times or more. CDR3 sequence: CASSRGYNEQFF. The CDR3 DNA sequence: TGTGCCAGCTCTAGGGGGTACAATGAGCAGTTCTTC. The chain combines TRBV2 with TRBJ2-1, with D possibly matching TRBD1 (6 bases). CDR1 and CDR2 from the germline V gene are SNHLY and FYNNEI. This CDR3 is 12 amino acids long. V lost 8 bases and J lost 4, with 9 bases in between.

This clone was recorded many times. The chain employs TRBV6-5 and TRBJ1-2, with D maybe TRBD1 (6 bases). The CDR3 is 15 amino acids. Germline V gives CDR1 MNHEY, CDR2 SVGAGI. Trimming took 0 bases from V and 8 from J, leaving 16 bases between them. DNA of the CDR3: TGTGCCAGCAGTTACTCCTGGGAGGGGGAAGGAGGCTACACCTTC. Protein: CASSYSWEGEGGYTF.

This clone was seen repeatedly, ten times or more. The V gene is TRBV5-4, the J gene TRBJ2-3; TRBD2 matches at 12 bases. The germline CDR1 and CDR2 sequences are SGHNT and YYREEE (reference sequence). The V segment lost 4 bases and the J segment 1 base; nucleotides outside the gene matches: 10. This CDR3 comprises 18 residues. The CDR3 loop is CASSPGTSGFLGTDTQYF. For the CDR3, the DNA is TGTGCCAGCAGCCCCGGGACTAGCGGGTTCTTAGGCACAGATACGCAGTATTTT.

The sample holds many counts of this clone. This chain joins TRBV30 and TRBJ1-5; D is unclear. The V and J ends lost 2 bases and 0 bases respectively, with 8 bases between them. Germline assignment: CDR1 GTSNPN and CDR2 SVGIG (reference sequence). The CDR3 sequence is 14 residues long. The DNA for the CDR3 is TGTGCCTGGAGTCCGGACTATAGCAATCAGCCCCAGCATTTT. Encoded protein: CAWSPDYSNQPQHF.

This clone was counted ten times or more. CDR3 in DNA: TGCGCCAGCAGCTTACAGGGTGCAGCAGGGGAGCTGTTTTTT. Amino acids: CASSLQGAAGELFF. The chain links TRBV5-1 to TRBJ2-2; possible D gene TRBD1, 6 bases. Germline V gene lookup returns CDR1 SGHRS and CDR2 YFSETQ. Trimming cost V 2 bases and J 8 bases, with 13 bases left between them. The CDR3 is 14 residues long.

This clone was counted ten times or more. This sequence joins TRBV5-1 and TRBJ2-2; 7 positions match TRBD2. Looked up from germline, CDR1 is SGHRS and CDR2 is YFSETQ. There are 14 residues in the CDR3. After removal of 4 bases from V and 4 bases from J, the junction contained 4 bases not matched to a gene. The CDR3 here is CASSPIAGTGELFF. DNA of the CDR3: TGCGCCAGCAGCCCGATAGCGGGCACCGGGGAGCTGTTTTTT.

At least ten counts were recorded for this clone. The J gene is TRBJ1-1, the V gene TRBV2; 7 bases match TRBD1. CDR1 is SNHLY and CDR2 is FYNNEI in the germline V gene. V was pared by 6 bases and J by 1 base, with 8 bases of the junction left unmatched. This CDR3 is built from 15 residues. The CDR3 here is CASRADRVSNTEAFF. For the CDR3, the DNA is TGTGCCAGCAGAGCCGACAGGGTATCGAACACTGAAGCTTTCTTT.

The sample holds many counts of this clone. The rearrangement links TRBV29-1 to TRBJ2-5, with D uncertain. The CDR3 sequence is 12 residues long. V lost 2 bases, J lost 1 base, and 5 bases lay in between. Per the germline V gene, CDR1 is SQVTM and CDR2 is ANQGSEA. The CDR3 DNA reads TGCAGCGTTGAAAACAGCCAAGAGACCCAGTACTTC. Encoded protein: CSVENSQETQYF.

This clone was detected ten times or more. The rearrangement links TRBV5-1 to TRBJ2-5, with 7 bases identical to TRBD1. Unmatched junction bases numbered 9, after V lost 1 base and J lost 0 bases. The length of the CDR3 is 17 residues. CDR1 SGHRS and CDR2 YFSETQ come from the germline V gene. CDR3 bases: TGCGCCAGCAGCTTGATCAGGGGGTTTGGGAACCAAGAGACCCAGTACTTC. Its protein is CASSLIRGFGNQETQYF.

This clone has at least ten counts. V and J are TRBV28 and TRBJ2-1; D call uncertain. This CDR3 comprises 16 residues. The germline V gene has CDR1 MDHEN and CDR2 SYDVKM. V lost 3 bases to trimming and J lost 8 bases, with 20 bases between them. The CDR3, as DNA: TGTGCCAGCAGTTTTACGACGAAAGTGGGTAGCTATGAGCAGTTCTTC. Its translation is CASSFTTKVGSYEQFF.

This clone is deemed medium-sized (0.01 to 0.1%). This sequence joins TRBV4-1 and TRBJ1-4, with D possibly being TRBD1 (6 bases). The CDR3 consists of 19 residues. Trimming cost V 0 bases and J 7 bases, with 24 bases left between them. Germline CDR1 and CDR2: MGHRA and YSYEKL. CDR3 nucleotides: TGCGCCAGCAGCCAAGAACAAGGGGGAATTCCGACAAAATCTGAAAAACTGTTTTTT. Translation gives CASSQEQGGIPTKSEKLFF.

This clone has a count of ten or more. The rearrangement uses TRBV4-3 and TRBJ2-7, with D possibly matching TRBD2 (6 bases). V was cut by 0 bases and J by 7 bases, with 19 bases left in between. This CDR3 spans 16 amino acids. Germline CDR1 is LGHNA and CDR2 is YSLEER. CDR3 in amino acids: CASSQDARDGLREQYF. The DNA of the CDR3 is TGCGCCAGCAGCCAAGACGCGCGGGACGGACTACGGGAGCAGTACTTC.

Many counts were recorded for this clone. The chain links TRBV11-3 to TRBJ2-2; no reliable D call. The CDR3 has 13 residues. CDR1 and CDR2 from the germline V gene are SGHNT and YENEEA. V lost 3 bases to trimming and J lost 5 bases, with 7 bases between them. CDR3: CASSLTRTGELFF. CDR3 nucleotides: TGTGCCAGCAGCTTGACTCGGACCGGGGAGCTGTTTTTT.

About this clone: A much bigger clone sits one base away, suggesting this may be a read error. The chain links TRBV6-1 to TRBJ2-3; 8 bases are shared with TRBD2. Germline CDR1 is MNHNS and CDR2 is SASEGT. The CDR3 is 16 residues long. The CDR3 nucleotides are TGTGCCAGCAGTGACACACTAGCGGCTAGCACAGATGCGCAGTATTTT. Translated, it gives CASSDTLAASTDAQYF.

This clone has a count of ten or more. One end of the junction fails to match germline, which may point to a read error. The V and J genes are TRBV15 and TRBJ2-7; TRBD1 might be the D (5 bases). Germline V gene lookup returns CDR1 LNHNV and CDR2 YYDKDF (reference sequence). The CDR3 covers 14 residues. DNA for the CDR3: TGTGCCACCAGCAGAAGTCGACCTACAGGCCTACAAGGATTC. Translated: CATSRSRPTGLQGF.

This clone has ten or more counts. This rearrangement joins TRBV29-1 to TRBJ2-2, with 10 bases matching TRBD2. The CDR3 has 14 amino acids. With V trimmed by 6 bases and J by 6 bases, 7 bases remained unmatched. Per the germline V gene, CDR1 is SQVTM and CDR2 is ANQGSEA. CDR3 in amino acids: CSVEGGLASGELFF. The CDR3 bases are TGCAGCGTCGAGGGGGGACTAGCGTCCGGGGAGCTGTTTTTT.